This TCR beta chain appears in the sequencing data of a study of T-cell memory formation after mild COVID-19. V was clipped by 0 bases and J by 6 bases, with 27 bases between them. CDR3 length equals 19 residues. Germline V gene lookup returns CDR1 DFQATT and CDR2 SNEGSKA (reference sequence). Barcoded TCR alpha and TCR beta cDNA libraries with UMIs came from 5'RACE using constant-segment primers. TCRdb redid the calling of the 5' RACE reads with MiXCR, one entry per CDR3 protein. This table holds about 470,000 distinct CDR3 sequences, approximately 23% found once. The sequence was obtained from an adult woman who had mild COVID-19 (a few samples of this study predate the infection). Cell type and time point are not known. The sample comprised PBMCs or a T cell subset sorted from them (not recorded which). The genes are TRBV20-1 and TRBJ1-5; a weak D match, TRBD1 (6 bases). The CDR3 DNA is TGCAGTGCTAGAGATAACACCGTCGGGGTGCAGGGGATGGGTCAGCCCCAGCATTTT. It encodes CSARDNTVGVQGMGQPQHF.